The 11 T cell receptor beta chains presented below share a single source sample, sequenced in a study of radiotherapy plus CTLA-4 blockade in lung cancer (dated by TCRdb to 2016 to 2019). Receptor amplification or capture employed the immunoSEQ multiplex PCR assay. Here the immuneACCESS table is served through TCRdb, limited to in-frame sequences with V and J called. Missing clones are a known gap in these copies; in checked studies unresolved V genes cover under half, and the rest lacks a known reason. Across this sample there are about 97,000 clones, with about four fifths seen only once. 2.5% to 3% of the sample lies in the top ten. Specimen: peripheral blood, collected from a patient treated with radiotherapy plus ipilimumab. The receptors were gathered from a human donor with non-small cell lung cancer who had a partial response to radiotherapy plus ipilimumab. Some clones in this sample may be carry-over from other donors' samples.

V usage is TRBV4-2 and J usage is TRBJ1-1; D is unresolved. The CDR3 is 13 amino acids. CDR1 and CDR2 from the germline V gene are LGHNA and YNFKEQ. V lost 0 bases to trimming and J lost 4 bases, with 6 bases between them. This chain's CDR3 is CASSQDISTEAFF. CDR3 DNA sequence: TGTGCCAGCAGCCAAGATATATCCACTGAAGCTTTCTTT.

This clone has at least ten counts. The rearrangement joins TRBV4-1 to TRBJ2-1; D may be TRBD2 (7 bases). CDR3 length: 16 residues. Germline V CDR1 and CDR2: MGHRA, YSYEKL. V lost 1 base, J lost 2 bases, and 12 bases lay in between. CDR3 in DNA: TGCGCCAGCAGCCAAGCTGGGGGGGCGGCCTACAATGAGCAGTTCTTC. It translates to CASSQAGGAAYNEQFF.

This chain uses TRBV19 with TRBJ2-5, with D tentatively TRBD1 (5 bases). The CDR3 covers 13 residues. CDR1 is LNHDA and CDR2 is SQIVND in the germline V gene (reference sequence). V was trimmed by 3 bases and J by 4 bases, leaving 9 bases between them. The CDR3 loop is CASSMTDRETQYF. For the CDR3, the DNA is TGTGCCAGTAGTATGACAGACAGAGAGACCCAGTACTTC.

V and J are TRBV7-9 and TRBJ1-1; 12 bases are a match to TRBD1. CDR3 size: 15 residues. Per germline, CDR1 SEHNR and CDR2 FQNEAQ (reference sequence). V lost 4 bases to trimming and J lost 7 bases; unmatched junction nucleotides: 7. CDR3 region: CASSSLGQGAVEAFF. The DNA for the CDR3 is TGTGCCAGCAGCTCCCTGGGACAGGGGGCTGTTGAAGCTTTCTTT.

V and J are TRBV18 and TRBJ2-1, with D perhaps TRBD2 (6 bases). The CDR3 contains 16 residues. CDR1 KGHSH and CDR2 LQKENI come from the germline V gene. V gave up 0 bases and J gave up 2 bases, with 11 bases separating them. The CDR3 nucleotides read TGTGCCAGCTCACCACCAGCGGGTTACACCTACAATGAGCAGTTCTTC. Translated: CASSPPAGYTYNEQFF. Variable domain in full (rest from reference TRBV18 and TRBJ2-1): NAGVMQNPRHLVRRRGQEARLRCSPMKGHSHVYWYRQLPEEGLKFMVYLQKENIIDESGMPKERFSAEFPKEGPSILRIQQVVRGDSAAYFCASSPPAGYTYNEQFFGPGTRLTVL.

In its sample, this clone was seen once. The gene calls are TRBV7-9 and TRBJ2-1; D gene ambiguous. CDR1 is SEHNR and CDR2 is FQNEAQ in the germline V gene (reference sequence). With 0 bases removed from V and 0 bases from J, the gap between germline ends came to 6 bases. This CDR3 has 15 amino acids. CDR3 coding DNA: TGTGCCAGCAGCTTAGCGCCGGTCTCCTACAATGAGCAGTTCTTC. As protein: CASSLAPVSYNEQFF.

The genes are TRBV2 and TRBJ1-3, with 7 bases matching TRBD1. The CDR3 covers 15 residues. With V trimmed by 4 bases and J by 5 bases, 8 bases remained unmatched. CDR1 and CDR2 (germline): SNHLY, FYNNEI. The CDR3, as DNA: TGTGCCAGCAGTGGGGGGACAGCTATCCGAAACACCATATATTTT. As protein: CASSGGTAIRNTIYF.

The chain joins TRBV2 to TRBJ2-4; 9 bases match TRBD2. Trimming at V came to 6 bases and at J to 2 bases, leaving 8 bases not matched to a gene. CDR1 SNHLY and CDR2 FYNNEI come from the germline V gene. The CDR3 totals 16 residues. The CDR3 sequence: CASRGGLALTKNIQYF. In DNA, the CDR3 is TGTGCCAGCAGAGGGGGACTAGCATTGACCAAAAACATTCAGTACTTC. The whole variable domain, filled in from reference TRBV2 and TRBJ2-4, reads EPEVTQTPSHQVTQMGQEVILRCVPISNHLYFYWYRQILGQKVEFLVSFYNNEISEKSEIFDDQFSVERPDGSNFTLKIRSTKLEDSAMYFCASRGGLALTKNIQYFGAGTRLSVL.

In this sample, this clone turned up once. CDR3 sequence reads: CASSPGQGAPGANVLTF. The CDR3 DNA is TGTGCCAGCAGTCCGGGACAGGGGGCGCCTGGGGCCAACGTCCTGACTTTC. The chain couples TRBV27 to TRBJ2-6, with 12 positions matching TRBD1. The CDR3 sequence is 17 residues long. The J segment lost 2 bases and the V segment lost 5 bases, leaving 4 bases of the junction unmatched. Germline assignment: CDR1 MNHEY and CDR2 SMNVEV (reference sequence).

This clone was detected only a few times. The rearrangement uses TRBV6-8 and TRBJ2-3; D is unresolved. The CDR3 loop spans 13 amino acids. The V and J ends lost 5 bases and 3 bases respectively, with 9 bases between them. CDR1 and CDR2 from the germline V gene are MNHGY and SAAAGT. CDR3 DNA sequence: TGTGCCAGCAGTCCATATACTACAGATACGCAGTATTTT. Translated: CASSPYTTDTQYF.

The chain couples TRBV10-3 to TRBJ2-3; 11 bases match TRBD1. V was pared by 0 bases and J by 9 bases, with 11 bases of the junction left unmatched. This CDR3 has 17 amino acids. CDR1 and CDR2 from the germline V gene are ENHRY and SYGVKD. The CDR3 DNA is TGTGCCATCAGTGAGTCGATAGGACAGGGGGCAGTGGGGACGCAGTATTTT. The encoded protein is CAISESIGQGAVGTQYF.